This T cell receptor (beta chain) was identified in a study of OX40 agonist ivuxolimab in advanced cancers. General study findings and limits: Some of the nonresponding patients also showed low levels of normalized T-cell clonal expansion.

To note about this clone: As yet, its antigen is unknown.

The assay was immunoSEQ multiplex PCR, and TCRdb's table has in-frame clones only and misses some. The top ten clones hold approximately 0.37% of a sample with over 40,000 clones, around 87% of them seen once. CDR1 is SGHAT and CDR2 is FQNNGV in the germline V gene. Unmatched junction bases numbered 6, after V lost 0 bases and J lost 4 bases. This CDR3 contains 16 residues. This chain joins TRBV11-2 and TRBJ2-7; 10 bases map to TRBD1. The clonotype originates from an adult with an advanced solid tumor such as melanoma, head and neck, liver or kidney cancer. The source was CD4+ or CD8+ T cells sorted from blood, collected in a trial of the OX40 agonist ivuxolimab. The CDR3 is CASSLDYRQGAYEQYF. DNA of the CDR3: TGTGCCAGCAGCTTAGATTATCGACAGGGGGCTTACGAGCAGTACTTC.